One and the same sample provided the 2 T cell receptor beta chains below, sequenced in a study of CD8 T cells in ankylosing spondylitis. TCRdb reprocessed the 5' RACE reads with MiXCR, giving one entry per CDR3 protein. The data show a few hundred thousand distinct CDR3 sequences, about 20% seen once. The sequencing input was blood, either unsorted or a sorted T cell fraction (not recorded which). Receptors were obtained from a female donor with ankylosing spondylitis or in good health (not recorded which).

This clonotype was counted only a few times. The CDR3 sequence is CASSVRGSYNEQFF. The CDR3 region has the DNA TGTGCCAGCAGCGTTAGAGGCTCCTACAATGAGCAGTTCTTC. The V gene is TRBV7-8, the J gene TRBJ2-1; D is unclear. V dropped 5 bases and J dropped 0 bases, with 8 bases sitting between them. The CDR3 has 14 amino acids. From germline, CDR1 is SGHVS and CDR2 FQNEAQ.

The rearrangement links TRBV11-2 to TRBJ2-1; D possibly uses TRBD1 or TRBD2 (5 bases each). The CDR3 spans 19 residues. The V and J ends lost 3 bases and 0 bases respectively, with 21 bases between them. The germline V gene encodes CDR1 SGHAT and CDR2 FQNNGV. This chain's CDR3 is CASSFEGGSWGSSYNEQFF. The CDR3 nucleotides read TGTGCCAGCAGCTTCGAGGGCGGGTCGTGGGGGAGCTCCTACAATGAGCAGTTCTTC.